One and the same sample provided the 9 T cell receptor beta chains below, sequenced in a study of cytomegalovirus exposure and HLA in healthy donors. Primers: 60 Vbeta forward and 13 Jbeta reverse. The method was immunoSEQ multiplex PCR; TCRdb's version includes in-frame clones alone and lacks a portion of them. The top ten hold approximately 1.4% of the sample, which has 180,000 or so clones, about 81% seen once. Sequencing input: PBMCs. These receptors were obtained from a man aged 40-50 years in good health and CMV-seronegative.

The V gene is TRBV6-4, the J gene TRBJ2-6; the match to TRBD1 covers 12 bases. The CDR3 length is 17 residues. Trimming removed 6 bases from V and 4 bases from J; junction bases left unmatched: 7. Germline values: CDR1 MRHNA, CDR2 SNTAGT. The CDR3 bases are TGTGCCAGCAGGCCGGGACAGGGGGCGGCCGGGGCCAACGTCCTGACTTTC. Translating gives CASRPGQGAAGANVLTF.

The gene calls are TRBV28 and TRBJ1-5; D unclear. The germline gives CDR1 MDHEN, CDR2 SYDVKM. This CDR3 has 12 amino acids. V dropped 2 bases and J dropped 7 bases, with 6 bases sitting between them. The CDR3 DNA reads as TGTGCCAGCAGTTTACTGGAGCAGCCCCAGCATTTT. Protein product: CASSLLEQPQHF. Combining the CDR3 with reference TRBV28 and TRBJ1-5 gives the whole variable domain DVKVTQSSRYLVKRTGEKVFLECVQDMDHENMFWYRQDPGLGLRLIYFSYDVKMKEKGDIPEGYSVSREKKERFSLILESASTNQTSMYLCASSLLEQPQHFGDGTRLSIL.

The rearrangement uses TRBV4-3 and TRBJ2-2, with TRBD2 identical over 8 bases. V shed 0 bases and J 5 bases; nucleotides not matched to a gene: 5. Looked up from germline, CDR1 is LGHNA and CDR2 is YSLEER. The length of the CDR3 is 16 residues. The CDR3 region has the DNA TGCGCCAGCAGCCAAGACCTCCGGGGGGGTACCGGGGAGCTGTTTTTT. This encodes CASSQDLRGGTGELFF.

The chain employs TRBV4-3 and TRBJ1-5; D remains ambiguous. CDR3 length: 16 amino acids. The germline CDR1 and CDR2 sequences are LGHNA and YSLEER. The V end was cut by 0 bases, the J end by 0 bases, with 9 bases between. CDR3 DNA sequence: TGCGCCAGCAGCCAAGATCTCCGGGGTAGCAATCAGCCCCAGCATTTT. This translates into CASSQDLRGSNQPQHF.

V usage is TRBV7-3 and J usage is TRBJ1-3, with 9 positions matching TRBD1. Per germline, CDR1 SGHTA and CDR2 FQGTGA. The length of the CDR3 is 15 residues. The trim removed 5 bases at V and 4 bases at J, leaving 6 bases unmatched. CDR3 nucleotides: TGTGCCAGCAGCGCCGGAACAGGGGGCGGAAACACCATATATTTT. Amino acid sequence: CASSAGTGGGNTIYF.

Only a few counts were recorded for this clone. This sequence joins TRBV2 and TRBJ2-7, with 11 nucleotides matching TRBD2. Germline CDR1 reads SNHLY; CDR2 reads FYNNEI. This CDR3 is built from 13 residues. The V gene end was trimmed by 7 bases and the J gene end by 2 bases; junction bases not matched to a gene: 1. The CDR3 DNA follows: TGTGCCAGCAAACTAGCGGGAGCCTACGAGCAGTACTTC. Protein sequence: CASKLAGAYEQYF.

The chain combines TRBV9 with TRBJ2-1; 9 bases are a match to TRBD2. Germline V CDR1 and CDR2: SGDLS, YYNGEE. Unmatched junction bases numbered 11, after V lost 3 bases and J lost 7 bases. The CDR3 totals 16 residues. The CDR3 sequence: CASSGGRRGGLNEQFF. CDR3 DNA sequence: TGTGCCAGCAGCGGGGGCCGGCGGGGGGGACTGAATGAGCAGTTCTTC.

V is TRBV4-3 and J is TRBJ1-4, with D tentatively TRBD1 (6 bases). Germline V lookup: CDR1 LGHNA, CDR2 YSLEER. The CDR3 loop spans 16 amino acids. V lost 1 base to trimming and J lost 4 bases, with 13 bases between them. CDR3 coding DNA: TGCGCCAGCAGCCAAGGGGTACAGGGTGGTAATGAAAAACTGTTTTTT. This encodes CASSQGVQGGNEKLFF.

The chain recombines TRBV28 with TRBJ1-2, with a weak D call TRBD1 (5 bases). The CDR3 has 13 residues. V lost 9 bases and J 6 bases, leaving 17 bases between the germline ends. Looked up from germline, CDR1 is MDHEN and CDR2 is SYDVKM. The CDR3 reads CASKLGGVDGYTF. The DNA of the CDR3 is TGTGCCAGTAAATTGGGGGGGGTAGATGGCTACACCTTC.